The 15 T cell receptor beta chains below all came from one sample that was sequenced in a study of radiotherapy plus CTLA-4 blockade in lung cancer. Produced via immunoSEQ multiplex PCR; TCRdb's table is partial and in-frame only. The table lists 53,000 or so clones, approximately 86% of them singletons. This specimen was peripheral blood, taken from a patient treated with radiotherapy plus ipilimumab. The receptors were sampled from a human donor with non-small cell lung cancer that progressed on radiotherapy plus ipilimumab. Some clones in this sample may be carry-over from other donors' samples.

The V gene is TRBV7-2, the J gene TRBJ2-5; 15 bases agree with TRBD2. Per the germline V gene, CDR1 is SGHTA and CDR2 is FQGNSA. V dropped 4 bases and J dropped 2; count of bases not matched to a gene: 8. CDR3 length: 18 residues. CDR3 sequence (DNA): TGTGCCAGCAGCTCCGGACTAGCGGGAGGGCCGGGACAAGAGACCCAGTACTTC. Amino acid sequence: CASSSGLAGGPGQETQYF.

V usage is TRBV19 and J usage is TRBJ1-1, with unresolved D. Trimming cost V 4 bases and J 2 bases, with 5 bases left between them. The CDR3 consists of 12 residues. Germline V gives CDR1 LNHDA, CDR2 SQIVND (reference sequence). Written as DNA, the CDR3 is TGTGCCAGTAGTACCTATAACACTGAAGCTTTCTTT. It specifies CASSTYNTEAFF.

The CDR3 loop is CASSTQKGTEAFF. The CDR3 DNA is TGTGCCAGCAGCACGCAGAAGGGGACTGAAGCTTTCTTT. The chain carries TRBV7-2 and TRBJ1-1; D might be TRBD1 (5 bases). Germline lookup yields CDR1 SGHTA and CDR2 FQGNSA. The V end lost 5 bases, the J end lost 5 bases, and 12 bases lay between the germline ends. CDR3 size: 13 residues.

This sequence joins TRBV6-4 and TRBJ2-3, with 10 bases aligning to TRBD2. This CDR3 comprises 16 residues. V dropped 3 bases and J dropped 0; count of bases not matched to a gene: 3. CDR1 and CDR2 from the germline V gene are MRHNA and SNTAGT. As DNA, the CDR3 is TGTGCCAGCAGTGAGTCTAGCGGGGGCAGCACAGATACGCAGTATTTT. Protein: CASSESSGGSTDTQYF.

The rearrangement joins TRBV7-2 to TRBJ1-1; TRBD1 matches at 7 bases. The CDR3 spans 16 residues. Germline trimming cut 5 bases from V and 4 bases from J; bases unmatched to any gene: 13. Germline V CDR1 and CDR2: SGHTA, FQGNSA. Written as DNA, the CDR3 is TGTGCCAGCAGCCCAGGACAGGTCGGTTTCGCCACTGAAGCTTTCTTT. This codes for CASSPGQVGFATEAFF.

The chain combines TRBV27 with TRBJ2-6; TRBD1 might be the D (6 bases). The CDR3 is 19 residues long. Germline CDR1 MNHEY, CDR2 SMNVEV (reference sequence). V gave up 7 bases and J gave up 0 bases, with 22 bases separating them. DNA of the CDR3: TGTGCCAGCACCACGTCCTTGGACAGAATGTTCTCTGGGGCCAACGTCCTGACTTTC. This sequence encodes CASTTSLDRMFSGANVLTF.

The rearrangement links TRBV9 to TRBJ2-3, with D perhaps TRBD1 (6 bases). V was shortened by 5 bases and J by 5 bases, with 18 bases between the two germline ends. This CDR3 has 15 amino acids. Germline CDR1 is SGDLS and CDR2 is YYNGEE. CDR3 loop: CASSFTGTKGDTQYF. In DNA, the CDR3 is TGTGCCAGCAGTTTTACCGGGACAAAGGGAGATACGCAGTATTTT.

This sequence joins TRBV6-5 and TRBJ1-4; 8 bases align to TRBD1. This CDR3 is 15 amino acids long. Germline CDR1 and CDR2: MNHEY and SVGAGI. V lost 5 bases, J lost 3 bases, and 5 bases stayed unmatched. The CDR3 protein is CASSRQGMANEKLFF. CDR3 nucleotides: TGTGCCAGCAGTCGACAGGGGATGGCTAATGAAAAACTGTTTTTT.

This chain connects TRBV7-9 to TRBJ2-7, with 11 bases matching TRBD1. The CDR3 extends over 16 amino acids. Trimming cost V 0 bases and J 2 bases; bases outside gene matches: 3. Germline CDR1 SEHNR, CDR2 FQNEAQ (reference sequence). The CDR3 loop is CASSLAGGQGAYEQYF. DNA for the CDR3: TGTGCCAGCAGCTTAGCCGGGGGACAGGGGGCCTACGAGCAGTACTTC.

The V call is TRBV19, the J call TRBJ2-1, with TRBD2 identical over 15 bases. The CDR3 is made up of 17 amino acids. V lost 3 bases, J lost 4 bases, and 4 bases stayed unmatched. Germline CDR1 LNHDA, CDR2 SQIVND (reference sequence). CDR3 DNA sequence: TGTGCCAGTAGTATGGGACTAGCGGGAGGTCGATACAATGAGCAGTTCTTC. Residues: CASSMGLAGGRYNEQFF.

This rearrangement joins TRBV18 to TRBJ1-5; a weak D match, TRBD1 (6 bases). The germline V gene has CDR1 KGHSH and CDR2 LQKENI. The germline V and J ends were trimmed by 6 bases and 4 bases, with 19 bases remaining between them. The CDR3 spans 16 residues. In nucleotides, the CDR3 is TGTGCCAGCTCCCGAGGGGGTTCAACACGGAATCAGCCCCAGCATTTT. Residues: CASSRGGSTRNQPQHF.

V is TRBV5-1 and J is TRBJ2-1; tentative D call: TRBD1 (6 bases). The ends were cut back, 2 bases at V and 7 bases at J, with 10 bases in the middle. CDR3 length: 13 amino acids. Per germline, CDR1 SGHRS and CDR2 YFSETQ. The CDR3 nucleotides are TGCGCCAGCAGCTTCCGACAGGCTAATGAGCAGTTCTTC. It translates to CASSFRQANEQFF.

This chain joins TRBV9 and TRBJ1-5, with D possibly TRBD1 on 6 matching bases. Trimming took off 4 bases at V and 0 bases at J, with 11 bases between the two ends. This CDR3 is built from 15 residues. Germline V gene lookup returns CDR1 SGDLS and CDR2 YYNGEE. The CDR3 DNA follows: TGTGCCAGCAGCAGTGGACAGAATAGCAATCAGCCCCAGCATTTT. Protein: CASSSGQNSNQPQHF.

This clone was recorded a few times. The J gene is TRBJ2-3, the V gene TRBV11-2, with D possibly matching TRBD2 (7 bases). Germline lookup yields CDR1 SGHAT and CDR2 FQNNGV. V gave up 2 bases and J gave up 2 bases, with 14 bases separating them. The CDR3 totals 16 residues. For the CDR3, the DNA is TGTGCCAGCAGCTTAAGGGGGGGGGTCCTCACAGATACGCAGTATTTT. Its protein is CASSLRGGVLTDTQYF.

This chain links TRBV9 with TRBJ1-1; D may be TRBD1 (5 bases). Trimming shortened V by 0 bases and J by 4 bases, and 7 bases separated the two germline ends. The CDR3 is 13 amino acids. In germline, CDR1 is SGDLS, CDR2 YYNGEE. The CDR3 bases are TGTGCCAGCAGCGTAGTAGGGGCCACTGAAGCTTTCTTT. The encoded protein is CASSVVGATEAFF.